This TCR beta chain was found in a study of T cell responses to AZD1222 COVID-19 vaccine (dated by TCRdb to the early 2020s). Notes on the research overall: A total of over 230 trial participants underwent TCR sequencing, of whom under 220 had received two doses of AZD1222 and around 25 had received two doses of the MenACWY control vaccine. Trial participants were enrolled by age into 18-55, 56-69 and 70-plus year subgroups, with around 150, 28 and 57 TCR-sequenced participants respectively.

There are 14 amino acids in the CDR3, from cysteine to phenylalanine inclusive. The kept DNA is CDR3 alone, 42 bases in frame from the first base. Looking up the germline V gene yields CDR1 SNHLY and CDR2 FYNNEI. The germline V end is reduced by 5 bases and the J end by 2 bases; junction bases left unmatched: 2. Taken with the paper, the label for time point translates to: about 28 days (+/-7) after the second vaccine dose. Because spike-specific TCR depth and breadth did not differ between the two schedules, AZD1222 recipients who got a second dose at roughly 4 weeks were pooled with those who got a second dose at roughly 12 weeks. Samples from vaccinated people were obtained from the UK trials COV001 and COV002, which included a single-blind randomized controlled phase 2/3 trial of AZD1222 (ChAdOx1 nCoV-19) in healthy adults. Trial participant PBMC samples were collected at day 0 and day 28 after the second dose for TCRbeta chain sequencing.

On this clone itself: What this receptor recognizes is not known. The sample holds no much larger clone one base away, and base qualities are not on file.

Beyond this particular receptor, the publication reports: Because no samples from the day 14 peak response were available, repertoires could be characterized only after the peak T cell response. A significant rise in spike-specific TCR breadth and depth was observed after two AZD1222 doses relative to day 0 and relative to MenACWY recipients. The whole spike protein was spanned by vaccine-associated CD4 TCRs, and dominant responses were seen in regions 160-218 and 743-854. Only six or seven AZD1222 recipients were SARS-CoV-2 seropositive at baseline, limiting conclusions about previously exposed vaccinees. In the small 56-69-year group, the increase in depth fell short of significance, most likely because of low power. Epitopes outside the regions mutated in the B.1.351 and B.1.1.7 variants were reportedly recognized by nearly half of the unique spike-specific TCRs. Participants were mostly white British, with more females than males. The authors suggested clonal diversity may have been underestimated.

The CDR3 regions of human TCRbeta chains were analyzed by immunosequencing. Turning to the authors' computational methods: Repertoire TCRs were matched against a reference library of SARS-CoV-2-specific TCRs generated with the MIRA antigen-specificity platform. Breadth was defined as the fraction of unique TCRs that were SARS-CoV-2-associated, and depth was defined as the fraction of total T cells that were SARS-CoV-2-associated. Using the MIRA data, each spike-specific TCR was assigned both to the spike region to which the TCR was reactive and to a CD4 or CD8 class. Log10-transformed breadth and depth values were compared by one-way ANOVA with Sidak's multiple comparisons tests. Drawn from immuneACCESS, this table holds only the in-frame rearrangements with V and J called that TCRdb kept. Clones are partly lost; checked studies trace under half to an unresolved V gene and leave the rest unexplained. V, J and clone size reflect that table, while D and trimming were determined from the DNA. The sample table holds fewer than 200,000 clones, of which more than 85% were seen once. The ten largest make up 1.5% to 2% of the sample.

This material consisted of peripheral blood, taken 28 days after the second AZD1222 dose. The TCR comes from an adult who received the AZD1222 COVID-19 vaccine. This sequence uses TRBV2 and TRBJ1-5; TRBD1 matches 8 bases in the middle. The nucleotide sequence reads TGTGCCAGCAGTTTGGACAGGGGCAATCAGCCCCAGCATTTT. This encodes CASSLDRGNQPQHF.